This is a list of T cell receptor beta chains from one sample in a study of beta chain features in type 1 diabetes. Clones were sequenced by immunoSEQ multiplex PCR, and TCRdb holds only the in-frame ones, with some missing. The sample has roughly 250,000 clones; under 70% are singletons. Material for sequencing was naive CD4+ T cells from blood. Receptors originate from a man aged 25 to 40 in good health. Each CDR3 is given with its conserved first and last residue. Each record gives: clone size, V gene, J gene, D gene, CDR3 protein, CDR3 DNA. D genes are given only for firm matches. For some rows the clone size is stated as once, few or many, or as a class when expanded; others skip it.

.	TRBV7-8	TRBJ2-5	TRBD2	CASSYYPSGANGETQYF	TGTGCCAGCAGTTATTACCCTAGCGGGGCGAATGGGGAGACCCAGTACTTC
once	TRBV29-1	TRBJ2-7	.	CSVHQGNEQYF	TGCAGCGTTCACCAGGGGAACGAGCAGTACTTC
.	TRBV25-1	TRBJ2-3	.	CASSEGLDTQYF	TGTGCCAGCAGCGAGGGATTAGATACGCAGTATTTT
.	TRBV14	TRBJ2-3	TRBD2	CASSQGSSGGAQDTQYF	TGTGCCAGCAGCCAAGGCTCCAGCGGGGGGGCGCAAGATACGCAGTATTTT
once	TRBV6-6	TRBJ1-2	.	CASSAVPNYGYTF	TGTGCCAGCAGTGCTGTTCCCAACTATGGCTACACCTTC
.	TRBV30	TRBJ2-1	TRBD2	CAWKVLAGLAEQFF	TGTGCCTGGAAAGTACTAGCGGGACTAGCTGAGCAGTTCTTC
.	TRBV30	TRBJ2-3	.	CARSDPLTDTQYF	TGTGCCCGGTCGGACCCGCTCACAGATACGCAGTATTTT
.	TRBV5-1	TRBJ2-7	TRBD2	CASSGSGSWYEQYF	TGCGCCAGCAGCGGGAGCGGGAGCTGGTACGAGCAGTACTTC
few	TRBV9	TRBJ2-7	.	CASSPSPTGPTYEQYF	TGTGCCAGCAGCCCCTCACCAACCGGCCCTACCTACGAGCAGTACTTC
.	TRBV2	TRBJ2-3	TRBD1	CASIRQGGTDTQYF	TGTGCCAGCATTCGACAGGGTGGCACAGATACGCAGTATTTT
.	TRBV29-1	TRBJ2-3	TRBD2	CSVDPPSLAGGDTQYF	TGCAGCGTTGATCCTCCTTCGCTAGCGGGAGGGGATACGCAGTATTTT
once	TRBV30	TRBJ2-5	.	CAWSVRGYTWETQYF	TGTGCCTGGAGTGTAAGGGGTTACACTTGGGAGACCCAGTACTTC
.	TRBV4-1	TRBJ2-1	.	CASSHGVNEQFF	TGCGCCAGCAGCCACGGTGTCAATGAGCAGTTCTTC
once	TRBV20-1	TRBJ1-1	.	CSAVSDTEAFF	TGCAGTGCCGTCAGCGACACTGAAGCTTTCTTT
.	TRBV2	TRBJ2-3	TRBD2	CATEGLAGPDTQYF	TGTGCCACCGAGGGACTAGCGGGACCAGATACGCAGTATTTT
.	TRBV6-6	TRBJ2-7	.	CASSYSTTRDEQYF	TGTGCCAGCAGTTACTCGACCACCAGGGACGAGCAGTACTTC
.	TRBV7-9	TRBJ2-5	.	CASSLSRMQETQYF	TGTGCCAGCAGCTTATCGAGGATGCAAGAGACCCAGTACTTC
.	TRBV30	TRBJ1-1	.	CAWRQGSTEAFF	TGTGCCTGGAGACAGGGCAGCACTGAAGCTTTCTTT
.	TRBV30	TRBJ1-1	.	CAWTEHLGQAFF	TGTGCCTGGACCGAGCATCTCGGCCAAGCTTTCTTT
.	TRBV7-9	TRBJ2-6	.	CASSLSWSSGANVLTF	TGTGCCAGCAGCTTAAGTTGGTCCTCTGGGGCCAACGTCCTGACTTTC
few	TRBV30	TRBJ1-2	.	CAWRHREGYTF	TGTGCCTGGAGGCACAGGGAGGGCTACACCTTC
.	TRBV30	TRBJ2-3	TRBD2	CAWSKKGTNTDTQYF	TGTGCCTGGAGTAAGAAGGGGACTAATACAGATACGCAGTATTTT
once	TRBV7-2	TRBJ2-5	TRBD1	CASSSTGWETQYF	TGTGCCAGCAGCTCGACAGGGTGGGAGACCCAGTACTTC
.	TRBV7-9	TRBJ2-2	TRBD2	CASSRLAGSNTGELFF	TGTGCCAGCAGCCGACTAGCGGGGAGTAACACCGGGGAGCTGTTTTTT
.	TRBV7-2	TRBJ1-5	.	CASSLGSGRSEQPQHF	TGTGCCAGCAGCTTAGGATCGGGGCGCTCTGAGCAGCCCCAGCATTTT
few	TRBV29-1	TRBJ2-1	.	CSAAGRISYNEQFF	TGCAGCGCTGCGGGGCGAATCTCCTACAATGAGCAGTTCTTC
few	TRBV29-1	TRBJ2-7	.	CSVRPGTSTAYEQYF	TGCAGCGTGAGGCCCGGGACATCGACAGCTTACGAGCAGTACTTC
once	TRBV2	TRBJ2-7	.	CASSGRSYEQYF	TGTGCCAGCAGTGGCCGGTCCTACGAGCAGTACTTC